This TCR beta chain was documented in a study of OX40 agonist ivuxolimab in advanced cancers. The method was immunoSEQ multiplex PCR; TCRdb's version includes in-frame clones alone and lacks a portion of them. This sample yields tens of thousands of clones, of which 84% are seen a single time; 6% to 8% belongs to the top ten. This specimen consisted of CD4+ or CD8+ T cells sorted from blood, obtained in a trial of the OX40 agonist ivuxolimab. The receptor's source is an adult with an advanced solid tumor such as melanoma, head and neck, liver or kidney cancer.

The DNA of the CDR3 is TGTGCCGTCTCCTTTCAGGGGAACACTGAAGCTTTCTTT. It codes for CAVSFQGNTEAFF. The chain uses TRBV19 and TRBJ1-1, with D perhaps TRBD1 (5 bases). Between the trimmed V and J ends, which lost 11 bases and 1 base, there was a span of 14 bases. CDR3 length equals 13 residues. CDR1 is LNHDA, CDR2 SQIVND, per germline (reference sequence).